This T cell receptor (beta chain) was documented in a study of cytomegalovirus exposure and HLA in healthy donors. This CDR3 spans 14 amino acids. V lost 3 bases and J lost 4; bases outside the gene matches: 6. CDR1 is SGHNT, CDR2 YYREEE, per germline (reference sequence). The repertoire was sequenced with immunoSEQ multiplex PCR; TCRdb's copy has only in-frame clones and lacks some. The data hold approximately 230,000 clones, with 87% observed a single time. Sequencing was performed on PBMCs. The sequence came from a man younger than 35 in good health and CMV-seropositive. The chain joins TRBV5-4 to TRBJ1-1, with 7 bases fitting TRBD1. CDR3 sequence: CASSSQGMGTEAFF. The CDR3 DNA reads TGTGCCAGCAGCTCACAGGGGATGGGCACTGAAGCTTTCTTT.